The clone carrying this T cell receptor (beta chain) was counted between two and nine times. The target antigen is unknown. V was pared by 2 bases and J by 0 bases, with 8 bases between. The germline V gene encodes CDR1 MDHEN and CDR2 SYDVKM. The CDR3 contains 16 residues. This sample is part of a study of blood T cells in healthy people across ages. Study-level points and caveats: Roughly linear age-related decline in beta diversity appeared, significant by age approximately 43.

The use of a sample-barcoded 5' primer and a J-beta primer mix characterized a second PCR of 7 to 11 cycles. TCRdb ran MiXCR on the 5' RACE reads and lists one entry per CDR3 protein. The sample yields roughly 900,000 distinct CDR3 sequences, approximately 49% seen once. RNA extraction gave at least 6 micrograms of total RNA per sample. V is TRBV28 and J is TRBJ1-6; D remains unclear. Sequencing input: blood. This TCR came from a man in his thirties or forties in good health. CDR3 protein: CASSLRRNSYNSPLHF. CDR3 DNA sequence: TGTGCCAGCAGTTTAAGGAGGAACTCCTATAATTCACCCCTCCACTTT.